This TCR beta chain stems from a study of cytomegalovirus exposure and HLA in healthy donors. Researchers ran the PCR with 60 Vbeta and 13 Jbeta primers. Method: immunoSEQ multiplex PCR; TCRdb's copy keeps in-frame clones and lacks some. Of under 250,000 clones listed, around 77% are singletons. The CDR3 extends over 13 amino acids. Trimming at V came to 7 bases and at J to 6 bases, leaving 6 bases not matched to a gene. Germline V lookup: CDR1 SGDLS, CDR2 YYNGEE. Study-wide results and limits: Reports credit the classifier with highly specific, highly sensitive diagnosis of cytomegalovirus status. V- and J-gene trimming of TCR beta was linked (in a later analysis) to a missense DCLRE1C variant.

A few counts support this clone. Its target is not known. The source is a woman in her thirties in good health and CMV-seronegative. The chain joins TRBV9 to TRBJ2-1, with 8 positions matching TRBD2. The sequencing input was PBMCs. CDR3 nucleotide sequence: TGTGCCAGCGTCGGGGGGGACGGCAATGAGCAGTTCTTC. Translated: CASVGGDGNEQFF.